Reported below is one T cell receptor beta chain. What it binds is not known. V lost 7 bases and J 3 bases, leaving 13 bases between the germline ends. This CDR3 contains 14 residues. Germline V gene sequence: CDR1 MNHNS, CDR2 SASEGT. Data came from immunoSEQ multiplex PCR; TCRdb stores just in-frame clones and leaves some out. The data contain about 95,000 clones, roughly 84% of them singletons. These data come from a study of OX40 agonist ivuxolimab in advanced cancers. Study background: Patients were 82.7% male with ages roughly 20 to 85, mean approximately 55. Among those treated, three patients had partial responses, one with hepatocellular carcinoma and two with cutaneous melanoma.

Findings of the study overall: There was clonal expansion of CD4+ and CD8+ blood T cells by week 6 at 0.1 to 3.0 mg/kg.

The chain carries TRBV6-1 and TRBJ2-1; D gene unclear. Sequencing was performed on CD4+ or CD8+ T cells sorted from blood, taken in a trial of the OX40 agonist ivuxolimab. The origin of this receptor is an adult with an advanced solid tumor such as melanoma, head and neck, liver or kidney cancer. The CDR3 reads CASKWLGSYNEQFF. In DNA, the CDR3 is TGTGCCAGCAAGTGGCTAGGAAGCTACAATGAGCAGTTCTTC.